The 21 T cell receptor beta chains reported below all come from one sample, sequenced in a study of OX40 agonist ivuxolimab in advanced cancers. Some clones are missing from TCRdb's copy, which holds only in-frame ones; the method was immunoSEQ multiplex PCR. This sample has more than 70,000 clones, with approximately 85% found just once. This specimen consisted of CD4+ or CD8+ T cells sorted from blood, obtained in a trial of the OX40 agonist ivuxolimab. Receptors were obtained from an adult with an advanced solid tumor such as melanoma, head and neck, liver or kidney cancer.

This chain connects TRBV18 to TRBJ1-5; a weak D match, TRBD1 (5 bases). This CDR3 spans 15 amino acids. Trimming removed 3 bases from V and 5 bases from J, with 14 bases in between. Germline V lookup: CDR1 KGHSH, CDR2 LQKENI. The chain's CDR3 is CASSPSGERDQPQHF. The CDR3 DNA is TGTGCCAGCTCACCCTCGGGGGAGCGCGATCAGCCCCAGCATTTT.

The chain uses TRBV27 and TRBJ1-1, with TRBD1 as a possible D gene (5 bases). Trimming removed 2 bases from V and 1 base from J, with 8 bases in between. CDR1 is MNHEY, CDR2 SMNVEV, per germline (reference sequence). The CDR3 totals 14 residues. The CDR3: CASSLPGGNTEAFF. Here the CDR3 DNA reads TGTGCCAGCAGTTTACCTGGGGGGAACACTGAAGCTTTCTTT.

V is TRBV11-2 and J is TRBJ2-7; TRBD2 might be the D (6 bases). Germline V CDR1 and CDR2: SGHAT, FQNNGV. V lost 1 base, J lost 6 bases, and 13 bases lay in between. This CDR3 is 14 amino acids long. The CDR3 DNA is TGTGCCAGCAGCTTAGGACGGATGGAGGGCGAGCAGTACTTC. This sequence encodes CASSLGRMEGEQYF.

This chain uses TRBV7-9 with TRBJ1-1, with D tentatively TRBD1 (6 bases). CDR3 length equals 13 residues. The ends were cut back, 1 base at V and 7 bases at J, with 10 bases in the middle. Germline CDR1 is SEHNR and CDR2 is FQNEAQ (reference sequence). As DNA, the CDR3 is TGTGCCAGCAGCTTAGAGGGGGGAGGTGAAGCTTTCTTT. This sequence encodes CASSLEGGGEAFF.

This rearrangement joins TRBV5-1 to TRBJ1-1; D is undetermined. The V gene's germline CDR1 is SGHRS and CDR2 YFSETQ. The length of the CDR3 is 15 residues. The V gene lost 0 bases and the J gene lost 0 bases, with 9 bases spanning the gap. This CDR3 reads CASSLGLRMNTEAFF. CDR3 DNA: TGCGCCAGCAGCTTGGGGCTCCGGATGAACACTGAAGCTTTCTTT.

The genes are TRBV6-5 and TRBJ2-5, with 7 bases identical to TRBD2. From germline, CDR1 is MNHEY and CDR2 SVGAGI. After removal of 6 bases from V and 5 bases from J, the junction contained 12 bases not matched to a gene. The CDR3 is 15 amino acids. CDR3 DNA sequence: TGTGCCAGCAGCCTAAGTTGGGGGGGAAGGGAGACCCAGTACTTC. This sequence encodes CASSLSWGGRETQYF.

The CDR3 loop is CASMGDIRHGYTF. The DNA of the CDR3 is TGTGCCAGCATGGGGGACATTCGTCATGGCTACACCTTC. The V call is TRBV6-5, the J call TRBJ1-2; D may be TRBD1 (6 bases). The CDR3 contains 13 residues. Germline V gives CDR1 MNHEY, CDR2 SVGAGI. Trimming left V 7 bases short and J 6 bases short, with 15 bases between.

This clone was seen only a few times. This chain links TRBV9 with TRBJ2-5; D gene ambiguous. CDR1 SGDLS and CDR2 YYNGEE come from the germline V gene. This CDR3 is built from 14 residues. Deletions cut 0 bases from V and 1 base from J, with 7 bases between. CDR3 sequence reads: CASSVGGSQETQYF. CDR3 DNA: TGTGCCAGCAGCGTAGGTGGGTCCCAAGAGACCCAGTACTTC.

The chain is built from TRBV19 and TRBJ2-7; D not certain. Germline CDR1 reads LNHDA; CDR2 reads SQIVND (reference sequence). With 5 bases removed from V and 1 base from J, the gap between germline ends came to 15 bases. The CDR3 loop spans 15 amino acids. The DNA for the CDR3 is TGTGCCAGTAGTCCCAATTTCGTGCGGTCCTACGAGCAGTACTTC. Protein product: CASSPNFVRSYEQYF.

The rearrangement links TRBV5-4 to TRBJ2-7; possibly TRBD1 for D (6 bases). V lost 3 bases and J lost 0, with 13 bases in between. CDR1 is SGHNT and CDR2 is YYREEE in the germline V gene (reference sequence). This CDR3 has 15 amino acids. The CDR3 coding sequence is TGTGCCAGCAGCTACGGGACACGCGTCTCCTACGAGCAGTACTTC. Amino acid sequence: CASSYGTRVSYEQYF.

This sequence joins TRBV5-6 and TRBJ2-7, with D possibly called TRBD1 or TRBD2 (5 bases each). V was trimmed by 4 bases and J by 2 bases, leaving 16 bases between them. Germline lookup yields CDR1 SGHDT and CDR2 YYEEEE. The CDR3 loop spans 15 amino acids. The CDR3 region has the DNA TGTGCCAGCAGCACCTCCGGGACCGCCACCTACGAGCAGTACTTC. It yields the protein CASSTSGTATYEQYF.

The V gene is TRBV30, the J gene TRBJ2-7; possibly TRBD2 for D (6 bases). CDR1 and CDR2 from the germline V gene are GTSNPN and SVGIG (reference sequence). V was trimmed by 1 base and J by 3 bases, leaving 16 bases between them. The CDR3 covers 15 residues. The CDR3 DNA reads as TGTGCCTGGAGTGAAAAGGGTAGCGGATTCTACGAGCAGTACTTC. It yields the protein CAWSEKGSGFYEQYF.

The V and J genes are TRBV6-5 and TRBJ2-1, with 9 bases lining up with TRBD1. V gave up 10 bases and J gave up 5 bases; unmatched junction bases: 6. The CDR3 loop spans 13 amino acids. Germline V gives CDR1 MNHEY, CDR2 SVGAGI. The CDR3 protein is CATFRTGDNEQFF. In DNA, the CDR3 is TGTGCCACCTTCAGGACAGGGGACAATGAGCAGTTCTTC.

The V gene is TRBV5-1, the J gene TRBJ2-3; weak D call: TRBD1 (6 bases). Germline CDR1 and CDR2: SGHRS and YFSETQ. The CDR3 has 15 amino acids. Trimming left V 4 bases short and J 8 bases short, with 20 bases between. CDR3 sequence: CASSPYRATQGTQYF. In nucleotides, the CDR3 is TGCGCCAGCAGCCCTTACAGGGCCACACAGGGTACGCAGTATTTT.

The chain links TRBV27 to TRBJ1-2; a weak D match, TRBD1 (5 bases). CDR3 length: 15 residues. V was pared by 3 bases and J by 2 bases, with 13 bases between. CDR1 and CDR2 (germline): MNHEY, SMNVEV (reference sequence). The CDR3: CASSFQGFLNYGYTF. In nucleotides, the CDR3 is TGTGCCAGCAGTTTCCAGGGTTTTTTAAACTATGGCTACACCTTC.

This clone was seen a handful of times. The chain is built from TRBV30 and TRBJ1-2; TRBD1 matches at 7 bases. The germline V gene has CDR1 GTSNPN and CDR2 SVGIG (reference sequence). V was clipped by 3 bases and J by 8 bases; unmatched bases: 9. The CDR3 loop spans 13 amino acids. CDR3 coding DNA: TGTGCCTGGAGCGCCAGAGGGGACAGCGGCTACACCTTC. The encoded protein is CAWSARGDSGYTF.

This chain uses TRBV19 with TRBJ1-2, with 9 bases matching TRBD1. The CDR3 runs 13 residues. CDR1 and CDR2 (germline): LNHDA, SQIVND (reference sequence). V trimming: 3 bases; J trimming: 7 bases; junction bases outside the gene matches: 3. The DNA for the CDR3 is TGTGCCAGTAGTATCGACAGGGGGTCTGGCTACACCTTC. It is translated as CASSIDRGSGYTF.

V is TRBV5-6 and J is TRBJ1-6; D unclear. The germline CDR1 and CDR2 sequences are SGHDT and YYEEEE. The CDR3 contains 14 residues. V was shortened by 2 bases and J by 4 bases, with 7 bases between the two germline ends. DNA for the CDR3: TGTGCCAGCAGCTTAGCTCAATATAATTCACCCCTCCACTTT. Its translation: CASSLAQYNSPLHF. The full variable domain, its missing parts supplied by reference TRBV5-6 and TRBJ1-6, is DAGVTQSPTHLIKTRGQQVTLRCSPKSGHDTVSWYQQALGQGPQFIFQYYEEEERQRGNFPDRFSGHQFPNYSSELNVNALLLGDSALYLCASSLAQYNSPLHFGNGTRLTVT.

The genes are TRBV10-1 and TRBJ2-2, with D possibly being TRBD1 (5 bases). This CDR3 region has 15 residues. Trimming stripped 3 bases from V and 4 bases from J, with 12 bases between. Per germline, CDR1 WNHNN and CDR2 SYGVQD (reference sequence). The CDR3 loop reads CASSDPGWGTGELFF. The CDR3 nucleotides read TGCGCCAGCAGTGACCCAGGGTGGGGCACCGGGGAGCTGTTTTTT.

The rearrangement joins TRBV6-1 to TRBJ1-2; D gene unclear. CDR1 and CDR2 from the germline V gene are MNHNS and SASEGT. The CDR3 covers 14 residues. V gave up 6 bases and J gave up 6 bases, with 17 bases separating them. The CDR3 loop reads CASRSLEVKHGYTF. DNA for the CDR3: TGTGCCAGCAGATCTTTGGAAGTCAAGCATGGCTACACCTTC.

The V call is TRBV4-3, the J call TRBJ2-2; D ambiguous. Per the germline V gene, CDR1 is LGHNA and CDR2 is YSLEER. Trimming cost V 4 bases and J 6 bases, with 9 bases left between them. CDR3 size: 13 residues. The CDR3 region has the DNA TGCGCCAGCAGCCCCGAATACTCCGGGGAGCTGTTTTTT. It translates to CASSPEYSGELFF.